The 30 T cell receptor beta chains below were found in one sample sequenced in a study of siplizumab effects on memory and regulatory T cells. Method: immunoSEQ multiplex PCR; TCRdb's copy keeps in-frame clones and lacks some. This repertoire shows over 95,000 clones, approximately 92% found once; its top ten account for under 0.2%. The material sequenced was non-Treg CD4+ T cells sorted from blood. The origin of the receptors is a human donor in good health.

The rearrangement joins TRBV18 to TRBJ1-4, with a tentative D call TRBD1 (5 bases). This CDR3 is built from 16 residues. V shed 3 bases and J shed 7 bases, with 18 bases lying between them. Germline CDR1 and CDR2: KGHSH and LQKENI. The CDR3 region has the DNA TGTGCCAGCTCACCCGGGACCCCCAGAATCAGTGAAAAACTGTTTTTT. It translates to CASSPGTPRISEKLFF.

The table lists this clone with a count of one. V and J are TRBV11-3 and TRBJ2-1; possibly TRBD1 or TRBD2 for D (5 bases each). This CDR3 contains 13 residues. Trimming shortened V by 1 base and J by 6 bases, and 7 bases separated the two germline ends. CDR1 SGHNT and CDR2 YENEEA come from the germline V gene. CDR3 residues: CASSLAGGNEQFF. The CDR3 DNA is TGTGCCAGCAGCTTAGCTGGGGGCAATGAGCAGTTCTTC.

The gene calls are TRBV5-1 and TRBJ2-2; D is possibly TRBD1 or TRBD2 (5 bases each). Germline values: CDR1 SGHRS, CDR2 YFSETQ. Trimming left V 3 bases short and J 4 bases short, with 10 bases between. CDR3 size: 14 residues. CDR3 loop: CASSSRGFTGELFF. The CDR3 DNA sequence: TGCGCCAGCAGCTCCCGGGGCTTCACCGGGGAGCTGTTTTTT.

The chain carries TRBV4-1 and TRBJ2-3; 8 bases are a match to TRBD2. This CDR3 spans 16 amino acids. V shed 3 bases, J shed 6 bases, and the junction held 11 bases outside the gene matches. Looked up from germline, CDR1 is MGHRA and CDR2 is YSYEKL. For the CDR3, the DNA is TGCGCCAGCAGCCAGTCCGGGACTAGGTGGGAGGATACGCAGTATTTT. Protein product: CASSQSGTRWEDTQYF.

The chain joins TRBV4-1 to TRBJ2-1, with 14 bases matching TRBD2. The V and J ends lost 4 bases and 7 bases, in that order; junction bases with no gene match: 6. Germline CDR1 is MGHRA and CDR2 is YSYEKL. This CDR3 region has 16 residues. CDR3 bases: TGCGCCAGCAGCCTTCGACTAGCGGGGGGGGAGAATGAGCAGTTCTTC. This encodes CASSLRLAGGENEQFF.

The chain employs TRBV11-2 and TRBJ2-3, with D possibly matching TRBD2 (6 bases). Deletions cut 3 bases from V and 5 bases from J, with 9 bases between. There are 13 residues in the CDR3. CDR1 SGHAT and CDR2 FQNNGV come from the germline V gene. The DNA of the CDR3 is TGTGCCAGCAGCTTTACTAGCCGAGATACGCAGTATTTT. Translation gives CASSFTSRDTQYF.

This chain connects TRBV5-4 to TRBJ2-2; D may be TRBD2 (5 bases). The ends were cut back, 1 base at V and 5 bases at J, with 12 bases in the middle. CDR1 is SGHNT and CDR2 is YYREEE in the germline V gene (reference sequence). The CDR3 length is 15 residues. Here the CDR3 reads CASSLSGGQTGELFF. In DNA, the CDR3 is TGTGCCAGCAGCTTGTCTGGCGGGCAAACCGGGGAGCTGTTTTTT.

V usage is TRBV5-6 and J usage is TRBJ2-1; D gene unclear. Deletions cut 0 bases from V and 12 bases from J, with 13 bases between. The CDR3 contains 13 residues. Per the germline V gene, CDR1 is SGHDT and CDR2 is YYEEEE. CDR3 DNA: TGTGCCAGCAGCTTGGAGAGTAGTGGAGTGCAGTTCTTC. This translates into CASSLESSGVQFF.

The CDR3 loop reads CASSLGTAGGDTQYF. The CDR3 nucleotides read TGTGCCAGCAGCCTTGGGACAGCCGGCGGAGATACGCAGTATTTT. The chain carries TRBV5-6 and TRBJ2-3; TRBD1 matches at 7 bases. After removal of 4 bases from V and 5 bases from J, the junction contained 10 bases not matched to a gene. From germline, CDR1 is SGHDT and CDR2 YYEEEE. The CDR3 has 15 amino acids. Filled out from reference TRBV5-6 and TRBJ2-3, the complete variable domain reads DAGVTQSPTHLIKTRGQQVTLRCSPKSGHDTVSWYQQALGQGPQFIFQYYEEEERQRGNFPDRFSGHQFPNYSSELNVNALLLGDSALYLCASSLGTAGGDTQYFGPGTRLTVL.

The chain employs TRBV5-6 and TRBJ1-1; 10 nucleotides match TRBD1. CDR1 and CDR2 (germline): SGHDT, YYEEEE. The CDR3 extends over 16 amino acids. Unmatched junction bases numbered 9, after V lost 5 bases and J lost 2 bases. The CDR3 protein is CASSRRDRGRNTEAFF. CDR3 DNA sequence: TGTGCCAGCAGTCGCCGGGACAGGGGAAGAAACACTGAAGCTTTCTTT.

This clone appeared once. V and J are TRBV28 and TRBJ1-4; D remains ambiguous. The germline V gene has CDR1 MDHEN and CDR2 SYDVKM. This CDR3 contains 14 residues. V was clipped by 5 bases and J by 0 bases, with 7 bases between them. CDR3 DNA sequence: TGTGCCAGCAGTCCCCCCCCAACTAATGAAAAACTGTTTTTT. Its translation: CASSPPPTNEKLFF.

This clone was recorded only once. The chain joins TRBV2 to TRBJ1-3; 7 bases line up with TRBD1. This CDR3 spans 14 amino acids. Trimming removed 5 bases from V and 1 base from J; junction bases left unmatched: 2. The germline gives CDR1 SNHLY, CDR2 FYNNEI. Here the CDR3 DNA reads TGTGCCAGCAGTACAGGGGCTTCTGGAAACACCATATATTTT. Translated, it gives CASSTGASGNTIYF.

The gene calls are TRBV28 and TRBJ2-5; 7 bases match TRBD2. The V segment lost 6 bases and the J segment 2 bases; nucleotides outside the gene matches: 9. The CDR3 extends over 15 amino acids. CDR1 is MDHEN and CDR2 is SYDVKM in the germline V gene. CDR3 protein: CASSRGRAFQETQYF. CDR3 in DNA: TGTGCCAGCAGCCGAGGGAGGGCGTTTCAAGAGACCCAGTACTTC. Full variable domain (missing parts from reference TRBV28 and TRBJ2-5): DVKVTQSSRYLVKRTGEKVFLECVQDMDHENMFWYRQDPGLGLRLIYFSYDVKMKEKGDIPEGYSVSREKKERFSLILESASTNQTSMYLCASSRGRAFQETQYFGPGTRLLVL.

The CDR3 protein is CAISESRGGSGNTIYF. CDR3 nucleotides: TGTGCCATCAGTGAGTCGAGGGGGGGCTCTGGAAACACCATATATTTT. The chain couples TRBV10-3 to TRBJ1-3; D may be TRBD1 (6 bases). The CDR3 consists of 16 residues. Trimming left V 0 bases short and J 0 bases short, with 9 bases between. Germline assignment: CDR1 ENHRY and CDR2 SYGVKD.

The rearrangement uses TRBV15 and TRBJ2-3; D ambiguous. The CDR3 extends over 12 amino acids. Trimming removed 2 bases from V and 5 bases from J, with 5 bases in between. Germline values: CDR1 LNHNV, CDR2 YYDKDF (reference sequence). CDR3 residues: CATSRRRDTQYF. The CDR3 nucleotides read TGTGCCACCAGCAGAAGACGAGATACGCAGTATTTT. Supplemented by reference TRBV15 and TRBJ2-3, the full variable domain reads DAMVIQNPRYQVTQFGKPVTLSCSQTLNHNVMYWYQQKSSQAPKLLFHYYDKDFNNEADTPDNFQSRRPNTSFCFLDIRSPGLGDTAMYLCATSRRRDTQYFGPGTRLTVL.

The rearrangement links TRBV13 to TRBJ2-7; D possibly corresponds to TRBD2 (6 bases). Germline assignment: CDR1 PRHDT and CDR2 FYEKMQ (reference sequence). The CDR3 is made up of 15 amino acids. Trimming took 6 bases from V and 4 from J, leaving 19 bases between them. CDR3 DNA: TGTGCCAGCAGGTTGGCGGGGACTCTATTTTACGAGCAGTACTTC. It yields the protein CASRLAGTLFYEQYF.

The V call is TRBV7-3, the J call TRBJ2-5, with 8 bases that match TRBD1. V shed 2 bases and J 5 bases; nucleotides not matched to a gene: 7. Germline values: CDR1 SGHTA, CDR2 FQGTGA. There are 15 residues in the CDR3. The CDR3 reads CASSLGAGGAETQYF. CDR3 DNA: TGTGCCAGCAGCTTAGGGGCAGGGGGCGCGGAGACCCAGTACTTC.

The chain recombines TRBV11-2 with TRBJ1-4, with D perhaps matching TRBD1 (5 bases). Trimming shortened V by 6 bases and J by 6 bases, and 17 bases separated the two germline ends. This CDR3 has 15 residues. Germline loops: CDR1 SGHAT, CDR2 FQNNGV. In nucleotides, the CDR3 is TGTGCCAGCAGGACCTGGGGGGAGATCGATGAAAAACTGTTTTTT. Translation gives CASRTWGEIDEKLFF.

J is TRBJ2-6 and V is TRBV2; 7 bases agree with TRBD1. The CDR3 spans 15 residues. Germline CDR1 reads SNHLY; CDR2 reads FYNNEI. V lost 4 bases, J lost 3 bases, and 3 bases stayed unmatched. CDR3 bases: TGTGCCAGCAGTGGAAACAGGGGTGGGGCCAACGTCCTGACTTTC. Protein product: CASSGNRGGANVLTF. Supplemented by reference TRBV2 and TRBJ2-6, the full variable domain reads EPEVTQTPSHQVTQMGQEVILRCVPISNHLYFYWYRQILGQKVEFLVSFYNNEISEKSEIFDDQFSVERPDGSNFTLKIRSTKLEDSAMYFCASSGNRGGANVLTFGAGSRLTVL.

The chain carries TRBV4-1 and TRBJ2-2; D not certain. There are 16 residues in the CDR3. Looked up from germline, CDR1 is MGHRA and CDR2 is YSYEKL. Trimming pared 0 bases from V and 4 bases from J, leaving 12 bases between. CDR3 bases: TGCGCCAGCAGCCAAGAAGGCACTCCTGGCACCGGGGAGCTGTTTTTT. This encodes CASSQEGTPGTGELFF.

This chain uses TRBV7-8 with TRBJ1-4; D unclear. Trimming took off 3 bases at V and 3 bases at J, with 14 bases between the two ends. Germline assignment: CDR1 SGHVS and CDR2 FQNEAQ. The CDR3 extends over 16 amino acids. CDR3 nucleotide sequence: TGTGCCAGCAGCTTGCGGCAGCTTGCGGCTAATGAAAAACTGTTTTTT. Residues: CASSLRQLAANEKLFF.

This CDR3 reads CASRETGFAGELFF. In DNA, the CDR3 is TGTGCCAGCAGGGAGACAGGGTTTGCCGGGGAGCTGTTTTTT. The rearrangement links TRBV2 to TRBJ2-2; 7 bases line up with TRBD1. The germline gives CDR1 SNHLY, CDR2 FYNNEI. The CDR3 loop spans 14 amino acids. V lost 6 bases and J lost 6; bases outside the gene matches: 7. Using reference TRBV2 and TRBJ2-2 for the parts outside the CDR3, the full variable domain is EPEVTQTPSHQVTQMGQEVILRCVPISNHLYFYWYRQILGQKVEFLVSFYNNEISEKSEIFDDQFSVERPDGSNFTLKIRSTKLEDSAMYFCASRETGFAGELFFGEGSRLTVL.

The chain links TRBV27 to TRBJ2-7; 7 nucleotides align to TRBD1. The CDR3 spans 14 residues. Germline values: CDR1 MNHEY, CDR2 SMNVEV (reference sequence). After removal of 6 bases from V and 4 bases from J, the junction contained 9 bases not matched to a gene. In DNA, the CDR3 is TGTGCCAGCAGCCGAGGGGGCGGGCTTTACGAGCAGTACTTC. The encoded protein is CASSRGGGLYEQYF.

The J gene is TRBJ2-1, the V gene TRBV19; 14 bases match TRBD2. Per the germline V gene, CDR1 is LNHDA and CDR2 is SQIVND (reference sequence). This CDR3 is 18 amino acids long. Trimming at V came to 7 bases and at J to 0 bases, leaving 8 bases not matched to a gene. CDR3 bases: TGTGCCAGTACTAAGGGACTAGCGGGGGCAAGCTCCTACAATGAGCAGTTCTTC. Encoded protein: CASTKGLAGASSYNEQFF.

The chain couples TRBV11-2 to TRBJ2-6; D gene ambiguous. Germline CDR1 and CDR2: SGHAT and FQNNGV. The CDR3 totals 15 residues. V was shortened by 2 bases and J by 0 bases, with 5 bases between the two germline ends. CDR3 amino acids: CASSLHSSGANVLTF. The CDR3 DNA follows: TGTGCCAGCAGCTTACATAGCTCTGGGGCCAACGTCCTGACTTTC.

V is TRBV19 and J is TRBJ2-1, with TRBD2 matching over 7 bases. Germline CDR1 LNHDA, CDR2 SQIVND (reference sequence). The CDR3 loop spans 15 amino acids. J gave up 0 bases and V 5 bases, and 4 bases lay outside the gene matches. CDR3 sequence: CASSPSGTSYNEQFF. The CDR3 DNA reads TGTGCCAGTAGTCCAAGCGGGACCTCCTACAATGAGCAGTTCTTC.

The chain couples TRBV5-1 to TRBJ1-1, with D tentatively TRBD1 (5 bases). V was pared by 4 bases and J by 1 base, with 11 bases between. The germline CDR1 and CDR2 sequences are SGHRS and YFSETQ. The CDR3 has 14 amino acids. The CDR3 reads CASSPNTGNTEAFF. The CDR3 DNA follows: TGCGCCAGCAGCCCTAACACAGGGAACACTGAAGCTTTCTTT.

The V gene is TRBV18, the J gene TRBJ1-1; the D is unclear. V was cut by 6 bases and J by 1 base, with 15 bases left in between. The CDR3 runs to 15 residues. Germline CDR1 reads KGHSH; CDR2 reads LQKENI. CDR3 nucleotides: TGTGCCAGCTCCCTACCGGCAGGATCGAACACTGAAGCTTTCTTT. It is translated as CASSLPAGSNTEAFF.

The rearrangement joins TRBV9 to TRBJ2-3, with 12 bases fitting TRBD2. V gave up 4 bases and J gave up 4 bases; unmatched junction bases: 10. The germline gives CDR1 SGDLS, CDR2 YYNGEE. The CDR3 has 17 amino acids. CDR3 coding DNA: TGTGCCAGCAGCTCCCGGTCGACTAGCGGGGGAGCAGATACGCAGTATTTT. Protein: CASSSRSTSGGADTQYF.

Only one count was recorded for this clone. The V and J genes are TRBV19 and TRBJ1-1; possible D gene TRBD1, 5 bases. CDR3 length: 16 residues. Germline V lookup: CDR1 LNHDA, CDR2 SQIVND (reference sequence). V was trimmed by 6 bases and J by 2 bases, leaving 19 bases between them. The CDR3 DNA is TGTGCCAGTAGCCGGACAAGCTTGGGTGGCAACACTGAAGCTTTCTTT. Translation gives CASSRTSLGGNTEAFF. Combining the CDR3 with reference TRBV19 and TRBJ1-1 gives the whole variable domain DGGITQSPKYLFRKEGQNVTLSCEQNLNHDAMYWYRQDPGQGLRLIYYSQIVNDFQKGDIAEGYSVSREKKESFPLTVTSAQKNPTAFYLCASSRTSLGGNTEAFFGQGTRLTVV.